This entry lists 17 T cell receptor beta chains sequenced from one sample in a study of blood T cell repertoires in COVID-19. The protocol was immunoSEQ multiplex PCR, while the TCRdb copy is restricted to in-frame clones and leaves out a portion. Here the sample spans fewer than 65,000 clones, 90% to 95% being singletons. What was sequenced was peripheral blood. Receptors originate from a man aged 50 or older with acute or convalescent COVID-19.

The gene calls are TRBV5-1 and TRBJ1-4, with 7 bases lining up with TRBD1. CDR1 SGHRS and CDR2 YFSETQ come from the germline V gene. This CDR3 spans 14 amino acids. V shed 4 bases and J 6 bases; nucleotides not matched to a gene: 6. CDR3 region: CASSGGTDHEKLFF. The DNA of the CDR3 is TGCGCCAGCAGCGGAGGGACAGACCATGAAAAACTGTTTTTT. The full variable domain, completed using reference TRBV5-1 and TRBJ1-4, is KAGVTQTPRYLIKTRGQQVTLSCSPISGHRSVSWYQQTPGQGLQFLFEYFSETQRNKGNFPGRFSGRQFSNSRSEMNVSTLELGDSALYLCASSGGTDHEKLFFGSGTQLSVL.

The chain combines TRBV24-1 with TRBJ2-2; 9 nucleotides agree with TRBD1. Germline V CDR1 and CDR2: KGHDR, SFDVKD. V was pared by 2 bases and J by 3 bases, with 6 bases of the junction left unmatched. This CDR3 contains 17 residues. This chain's CDR3 is CATSDWEGQGDTGELFF. Written as DNA, the CDR3 is TGTGCCACCAGTGATTGGGAGGGACAGGGCGACACCGGGGAGCTGTTTTTT.

The rearrangement uses TRBV11-3 and TRBJ2-1, with D tentatively TRBD2 (5 bases). There are 18 residues in the CDR3. V dropped 2 bases and J dropped 0 bases, with 17 bases sitting between them. Per germline, CDR1 SGHNT and CDR2 YENEEA. CDR3 bases: TGTGCCAGCAGCTTAAAGGGTCGTGGGAGTTTCTCCTACAATGAGCAGTTCTTC. Amino acid sequence: CASSLKGRGSFSYNEQFF.

The chain is built from TRBV19 and TRBJ1-3; D unresolved. The CDR3 totals 15 residues. Germline CDR1 and CDR2: LNHDA and SQIVND (reference sequence). V shed 10 bases and J shed 2 bases, with 18 bases lying between them. CDR3 bases: TGTGCCACCACCCTGGGAGGGAATCCTGGAAACACCATATATTTT. This sequence encodes CATTLGGNPGNTIYF.

V gene TRBV6-5 combines with J gene TRBJ1-2; possible D gene TRBD1, 6 bases. The V end was cut by 5 bases, the J end by 2 bases, with 12 bases between. Germline-derived CDR1 and CDR2 are MNHEY and SVGAGI. This CDR3 contains 14 residues. The CDR3 region is CASSQLDRNYGYTF. CDR3 DNA sequence: TGTGCCAGCAGTCAGTTAGACAGGAACTATGGCTACACCTTC.

CDR3 in DNA: TGTGCCAGCAGCCCTCATATCGACCCGGAGGGTGAAGCTTTCTTT. Protein product: CASSPHIDPEGEAFF. The chain uses TRBV5-5 and TRBJ1-1; D gene ambiguous. This CDR3 comprises 15 residues. CDR1 SGHKS and CDR2 YYEKEE come from the germline V gene (reference sequence). The V end was cut by 4 bases, the J end by 7 bases, with 20 bases between.

This chain connects TRBV27 to TRBJ1-1; tentative D call: TRBD1 (6 bases). This CDR3 contains 17 residues. The V gene's germline CDR1 is MNHEY and CDR2 SMNVEV (reference sequence). V lost 5 bases and J 0 bases, leaving 19 bases between the germline ends. CDR3 in DNA: TGTGCCAGCAGTCTAATCACAGGGAACTCCATGAACACTGAAGCTTTCTTT. Translating gives CASSLITGNSMNTEAFF.

The chain is built from TRBV5-4 and TRBJ1-1; D is undetermined. V dropped 3 bases and J dropped 3 bases, with 15 bases sitting between them. There are 15 residues in the CDR3. Germline-derived CDR1 and CDR2 are SGHNT and YYREEE (reference sequence). The CDR3 is CASSSGSRPDTEAFF. The CDR3 nucleotides are TGTGCCAGCAGCTCAGGCTCCCGTCCAGACACTGAAGCTTTCTTT. Full variable domain (rest looked up from reference TRBV5-4 and TRBJ1-1): ETGVTQSPTHLIKTRGQQVTLRCSSQSGHNTVSWYQQALGQGPQFIFQYYREEENGRGNFPPRFSGLQFPNYSSELNVNALELDDSALYLCASSSGSRPDTEAFFGQGTRLTVV.

The chain couples TRBV18 to TRBJ1-4, with D maybe TRBD1 (6 bases). The CDR3 has 15 residues. CDR1 is KGHSH and CDR2 is LQKENI in the germline V gene. V lost 3 bases and J 7 bases, leaving 15 bases between the germline ends. CDR3 amino acids: CASSPNRETGEKLFF. As DNA, the CDR3 is TGTGCCAGCTCACCTAACAGGGAAACAGGTGAAAAACTGTTTTTT.

The chain carries TRBV3-1 (or the pseudogene TRBV3-2) and TRBJ1-5, with D perhaps TRBD1 (6 bases). The germline V gene has CDR1 LGHDT and CDR2 YNNKEL (reference sequence). The CDR3 is 16 residues long. The ends were cut back, 3 bases at V and 1 base at J, with 13 bases in the middle. CDR3 nucleotides: TGTGCCAGCAGCCAGGGACACGCCGGGAGCAATCAGCCCCAGCATTTT. Translated, it gives CASSQGHAGSNQPQHF.

The chain couples TRBV5-1 to TRBJ2-7; tentatively, D is TRBD2 (6 bases). Germline lookup yields CDR1 SGHRS and CDR2 YFSETQ. V dropped 4 bases and J dropped 5 bases, with 10 bases sitting between them. The CDR3 is 12 amino acids. The CDR3 spells CASSVGGNEQYF. The DNA for the CDR3 is TGCGCCAGCAGCGTTGGGGGGAACGAGCAGTACTTC.

The V gene is TRBV27, the J gene TRBJ2-7; D uncertain. Per germline, CDR1 MNHEY and CDR2 SMNVEV (reference sequence). The V and J ends lost 6 bases and 6 bases respectively, with 21 bases between them. The CDR3 covers 15 residues. Written as DNA, the CDR3 is TGTGCCAGCAGCCCTATCTCTGCCACCCTTGGCGAGCAGTACTTC. It translates to CASSPISATLGEQYF.

The rearrangement uses TRBV6-2 or TRBV6-3 and TRBJ2-7, with D unresolved. The V gene lost 5 bases and the J gene lost 1 base, with 3 bases spanning the gap. The germline gives CDR1 MNHEY, CDR2 SVGEGT. The CDR3 contains 11 residues. CDR3 protein: CASSPSYEQYF. The CDR3 nucleotides are TGTGCCAGCAGTCCATCCTACGAGCAGTACTTC.

The chain combines TRBV19 with TRBJ1-1; 9 bases agree with TRBD1. V shed 4 bases, J shed 6 bases, and the junction held 6 bases outside the gene matches. The CDR3 spans 14 residues. Germline CDR1 is LNHDA and CDR2 is SQIVND (reference sequence). The CDR3 DNA follows: TGTGCCAGTAGTAAAGGACAGGGGATAGCTGAAGCTTTCTTT. This codes for CASSKGQGIAEAFF.

Points on this clone: The junction departs from germline at one end; a sequencing error may be responsible. The chain combines TRBV18 with TRBJ1-6, with 8 bases lining up with TRBD1. Germline CDR1 and CDR2: KGHSH and LQKENI. The length of the CDR3 is 15 residues. The CDR3 reads CASSPQGDGNSPLHF. The DNA for the CDR3 is TGTGCCAGCTCCCCACAGGGGGATGGAAATTCACCCCTCCACTTT.

The chain employs TRBV2 and TRBJ2-3, with 11 bases lining up with TRBD1. This CDR3 has 15 residues. From germline, CDR1 is SNHLY and CDR2 FYNNEI. Losses at the gene ends were 3 bases for V and 4 bases for J; bases not matched to a gene: 3. CDR3 nucleotides: TGTGCCAGCAGTGAGGGACAGGGGGTTTCAGATACGCAGTATTTT. Translating it yields CASSEGQGVSDTQYF.

J is TRBJ1-2 and V is TRBV5-4; D may be TRBD1 (6 bases). V was shortened by 2 bases and J by 3 bases, with 17 bases between the two germline ends. The germline CDR1 and CDR2 sequences are SGHNT and YYREEE (reference sequence). The CDR3 runs to 16 residues. For the CDR3, the DNA is TGTGCCAGCAGCTTAGATCCAGGGGTACAGGACTATGGCTACACCTTC. Amino acid sequence: CASSLDPGVQDYGYTF. Full variable domain (rest looked up from reference TRBV5-4 and TRBJ1-2): ETGVTQSPTHLIKTRGQQVTLRCSSQSGHNTVSWYQQALGQGPQFIFQYYREEENGRGNFPPRFSGLQFPNYSSELNVNALELDDSALYLCASSLDPGVQDYGYTFGSGTRLTVV.